A selection of T cell receptor beta chains follows, all from one sample in a study of OX40 agonist ivuxolimab in advanced cancers. Sequencing used immunoSEQ multiplex PCR; TCRdb keeps in-frame clones, though not all of them. The sample has over 80,000 clones; 90% to 95% are singletons. This sample comprised CD4+ or CD8+ T cells sorted from blood, obtained in a trial of the OX40 agonist ivuxolimab. The receptor set was obtained from an adult with an advanced solid tumor such as melanoma, head and neck, liver or kidney cancer. The CDR3 runs from the conserved cysteine through the conserved F or W. The D gene is left open where the match is weak. The size entry is marked missing in some rows and otherwise reads once, few, many or a size class.

d_call	clone_size	v_call	cdr3_length	j_call	cdr3_nt	cdr3_aa
NA	NA	TRBV18	14	TRBJ2-7	TGTGCCAGCTCACCCCCAGGGAGCTCCTACGAGCAGTACTTC	CASSPPGSSYEQYF
NA	NA	TRBV29-1	13	TRBJ1-2	TGCAGCGTTGAGTCCCAACGCGGAGGAGGCTACACCTTC	CSVESQRGGGYTF
TRBD1	NA	TRBV27	16	TRBJ2-1	TGTGCCAGCAGTTTAGGGGACAGGGACACCTACAATGAGCAGTTCTTC	CASSLGDRDTYNEQFF
NA	NA	TRBV11-3	16	TRBJ2-3	TGTGCCAGCAGCTCAGAGGGGGACCCAAGCACAGATACGCAGTATTTT	CASSSEGDPSTDTQYF
NA	NA	TRBV27	13	TRBJ1-2	TGTGCCAGCAGTTTATTGGGAGGCTATGGCTACACCTTC	CASSLLGGYGYTF
NA	NA	TRBV7-8	17	TRBJ2-5	TGTGCCAGCAGCTTGAGATTCCCTAGGCGGGACCAAGAGACCCAGTACTTC	CASSLRFPRRDQETQYF
NA	NA	TRBV7-2	14	TRBJ2-7	TGTGCCAGCAAGAGAGACAGGAGCTCCTACGAGCAGTACTTC	CASKRDRSSYEQYF
TRBD1	NA	TRBV5-1	16	TRBJ1-4	TGCGCCAGCAGCTTGGACCCAGGAGGCAGGGGGGAAAAACTGTTTTTT	CASSLDPGGRGEKLFF
TRBD1	once	TRBV6-1	13	TRBJ1-1	TGTGCCAGCACCCCGTCGGACAGGGGGCCCGCTTTCTTT	CASTPSDRGPAFF
NA	NA	TRBV6-5	14	TRBJ2-7	TGTGCCAGCAGTTACGGGCAGGGAGAAGTAGAGCAGTACTTC	CASSYGQGEVEQYF
NA	NA	TRBV9	12	TRBJ2-3	TGTGCCAGCAGCGAGAACACAGATACGCAGTATTTT	CASSENTDTQYF
TRBD2	NA	TRBV7-3	15	TRBJ2-3	TGTGCCAGCAGCCAAGCGGGGGGCCGCACAGATACGCAGTATTTT	CASSQAGGRTDTQYF
TRBD2	NA	TRBV11-2	17	TRBJ2-1	TGTGCCAGCAGACATCCCGGGAGGGCCTCCACCTACAATGAGCAGTTCTTC	CASRHPGRASTYNEQFF
TRBD1	NA	TRBV5-1	13	TRBJ2-7	TGCGCCAGCCGACAGGGGGCACGGGACGAGCAGTACTTC	CASRQGARDEQYF
NA	NA	TRBV11-2	12	TRBJ1-1	TGTGCCAGCAGCTTAGAGCGAACTGAAGCTTTCTTT	CASSLERTEAFF
NA	NA	TRBV15	17	TRBJ1-2	TGTGCCACCAGCAGAGGCAGCAGCGGAGGGGATAACTATGGCTACACCTTC	CATSRGSSGGDNYGYTF
NA	NA	TRBV4-1	15	TRBJ1-2	TGCGCCAGCAGCCCCCTCGGGGCCGATTTGGGAGGCTACACCTTC	CASSPLGADLGGYTF
TRBD1	NA	TRBV30	14	TRBJ2-5	TGTGCCTGGGACGACAGGGACGGTACGGAGACCCAGTACTTC	CAWDDRDGTETQYF
TRBD1	few	TRBV6-4	15	TRBJ2-1	TGTGCCAGCAGTCGACAGGGGGAGATCTATAATGAGCAGTTCTTC	CASSRQGEIYNEQFF
NA	NA	TRBV19	13	TRBJ1-2	TGTGCCAGTAGCGAGAGTACCGGCTATGGCTACACCTTC	CASSESTGYGYTF
NA	NA	TRBV4-1	13	TRBJ2-7	TGCGCCAGCAGCTTACGACCGTCCTACGAGCAGTACTTC	CASSLRPSYEQYF
TRBD1	NA	TRBV19	17	TRBJ2-7	TGTGCCAGTAGTATAGGGACGGGACAGGGAAGTTTCTACGAGCAGTACTTC	CASSIGTGQGSFYEQYF